What follows are 29 T cell receptor beta chains derived from one specimen sequenced in a study of response to subunit inactivated influenza vaccine. From the RT-PCR reads, TCRdb called clonotypes with MiXCR, one entry per CDR3 protein. The data hold about 520,000 distinct CDR3 sequences, with 25% observed a single time. Sequenced material: CD4+ T cells sorted from PBMCs, taken approximately 5 days after vaccination. Receptor source: a man aged 50-59 years who received an inactivated influenza vaccine.

This clonotype was observed at least ten times. The chain joins TRBV11-2 to TRBJ1-1, with no clear D. Germline V gene lookup returns CDR1 SGHAT and CDR2 FQNNGV. The CDR3 spans 13 residues. Trimming left V 4 bases short and J 8 bases short, with 14 bases between. The CDR3: CASSSGRLVEAFF. For the CDR3, the DNA is TGTGCCAGCAGCTCTGGGAGGTTGGTGGAAGCTTTCTTT.

The table lists this clonotype with a few counts. The V gene is TRBV7-9, the J gene TRBJ1-1; D ambiguous. Trimming removed 7 bases from V and 2 bases from J, with 11 bases in between. CDR1 and CDR2 (germline): SEHNR, FQNEAQ (reference sequence). This CDR3 spans 13 amino acids. CDR3 coding DNA: TGTGCCAGCATACGGTACAGCAACACTGAAGCTTTCTTT. Its protein is CASIRYSNTEAFF.

The chain is built from TRBV7-2 and TRBJ2-1, with 7 bases aligning to TRBD2. The CDR3 loop spans 16 amino acids. Germline V lookup: CDR1 SGHTA, CDR2 FQGNSA. J gave up 4 bases and V 5 bases, and 11 bases lay outside the gene matches. This CDR3 reads CASSPGRGRGYNEQFF. CDR3 DNA sequence: TGTGCCAGCAGCCCCGGGCGCGGGAGAGGTTACAATGAGCAGTTCTTC.

This clonotype was seen a handful of times. V usage is TRBV29-1 and J usage is TRBJ2-1, with 8 positions matching TRBD1. V gave up 1 base and J gave up 8 bases; unmatched junction bases: 10. The CDR3 sequence is 15 residues long. Per the germline V gene, CDR1 is SQVTM and CDR2 is ANQGSEA. CDR3 nucleotide sequence: TGCAGCGTTGAAGTGGGGCTAGCAGGGGGCGATGAGCAGTTCTTC. Its translation: CSVEVGLAGGDEQFF.

The sample holds many counts of this clonotype. The gene calls are TRBV7-2 and TRBJ1-6; 8 bases agree with TRBD1. This CDR3 region has 16 residues. Germline V lookup: CDR1 SGHTA, CDR2 FQGNSA. V gave up 0 bases and J gave up 8 bases; unmatched junction bases: 6. Written as DNA, the CDR3 is TGTGCCAGCAGCTTAGCCCCCGGGACAGGAGATTCACCCCTCCACTTT. Translated: CASSLAPGTGDSPLHF.

V is TRBV6-5 and J is TRBJ2-7; possibly TRBD1 for D (5 bases). V was cut by 0 bases and J by 2 bases, with 8 bases left in between. This CDR3 spans 14 amino acids. CDR1 and CDR2 from the germline V gene are MNHEY and SVGAGI. In DNA form, the CDR3 reads TGTGCCAGCAGTTACTCCCCAGGGCCCTACGAGCAGTACTTC. Its protein product is CASSYSPGPYEQYF.

The rearrangement joins TRBV5-1 to TRBJ2-7; TRBD1 is a possible D gene (6 bases). Trimming pared 2 bases from V and 0 bases from J, leaving 15 bases between. Per germline, CDR1 SGHRS and CDR2 YFSETQ. This CDR3 comprises 16 residues. CDR3 bases: TGCGCCAGCAGCTTAGGGGCAGGGGACGGCTCCTACGAGCAGTACTTC. It translates to CASSLGAGDGSYEQYF.

This clonotype was detected only a few times. J is TRBJ2-7 and V is TRBV6-2 or TRBV6-3; D uncertain. The CDR3 length is 13 residues. Between the trimmed V and J ends, which lost 2 bases and 2 bases, there was a span of 7 bases. CDR1 and CDR2 (germline): MNHEY, SVGEGT. This CDR3 reads CASSYRHTYEQYF. DNA for the CDR3: TGTGCCAGCAGTTACCGCCACACCTACGAGCAGTACTTC.

This clonotype has only a few counts. The chain uses TRBV7-2 and TRBJ2-5; no reliable D call. Germline V CDR1 and CDR2: SGHTA, FQGNSA. Trimming took 0 bases from V and 5 from J, leaving 13 bases between them. This CDR3 has 15 amino acids. CDR3 loop: CASSLATSRAETQYF. CDR3 bases: TGTGCCAGCAGCTTAGCGACGTCCAGAGCGGAGACCCAGTACTTC. The full variable domain, rest sourced from reference TRBV7-2 and TRBJ2-5, is GAGVSQSPSNKVTEKGKDVELRCDPISGHTALYWYRQSLGQGLEFLIYFQGNSAPDKSGLPSDRFSAERTGGSVSTLTIQRTQQEDSAVYLCASSLATSRAETQYFGPGTRLLVL.

This clonotype was detected only a few times. The V and J genes are TRBV20-1 and TRBJ2-1; 7 bases fit TRBD1. The CDR3 is 13 amino acids. J lost 5 bases, V lost 5 bases, and 6 bases had no gene match. CDR1 is DFQATT, CDR2 SNEGSKA, per germline (reference sequence). CDR3 sequence (DNA): TGCAGTGCTTTCATACAGGGGAACAATGAGCAGTTCTTC. This gives the protein CSAFIQGNNEQFF.

The chain couples TRBV6-6 to TRBJ1-1; D call uncertain. Germline assignment: CDR1 MNHNY and CDR2 SVGAGI (reference sequence). The CDR3 extends over 12 amino acids. Trimming took 6 bases from V and 7 from J, leaving 12 bases between them. In DNA, the CDR3 is TGTGCCAGCAGACCGAACTCCTTTGAAGCTTTCTTT. Its translation is CASRPNSFEAFF.

This clonotype was seen many times. J is TRBJ2-5 and V is TRBV5-1; no firm D call. The length of the CDR3 is 12 residues. Germline V gives CDR1 SGHRS, CDR2 YFSETQ. The V end was cut by 0 bases, the J end by 5 bases, with 5 bases between. The CDR3 sequence: CASSLEGETQYF. DNA for the CDR3: TGCGCCAGCAGCTTGGAGGGTGAGACCCAGTACTTC.

The V call is TRBV14, the J call TRBJ2-7, with D unclear. The germline V and J ends were trimmed by 3 bases and 5 bases, with 5 bases remaining between them. This CDR3 contains 11 residues. CDR1 and CDR2 from the germline V gene are SGHDN and FVKESK. For the CDR3, the DNA is TGTGCCAGCAGCCATCACCACGAGCAGTACTTC. It encodes CASSHHHEQYF.

This clonotype has more than one count but fewer than ten. J is TRBJ2-5 and V is TRBV12-3 or TRBV12-4; no firm D call. The CDR3 sequence is 15 residues long. V lost 6 bases and J lost 5, with 19 bases in between. The CDR3 is CASSRSPRRVETQYF. The CDR3 bases are TGTGCCAGCAGCCGATCCCCGAGGAGAGTGGAGACCCAGTACTTC.

The chain uses TRBV7-6 and TRBJ1-6; a possible D gene is TRBD1 (6 bases). V lost 5 bases, J lost 4 bases, and 18 bases lay in between. The CDR3 has 17 amino acids. Per germline, CDR1 SGHVS and CDR2 FNYEAQ. The CDR3 loop is CASSAGLGASYNSPLHF. In DNA, the CDR3 is TGTGCCAGCAGCGCAGGATTGGGGGCCTCTTATAATTCACCCCTCCACTTT.

This rearrangement joins TRBV27 to TRBJ2-2; unclear D gene. The V and J ends lost 6 bases and 0 bases respectively, with 2 bases between them. This CDR3 region has 12 residues. Germline V gene data show CDR1 as MNHEY and CDR2 as SMNVEV (reference sequence). CDR3 region: CASRTNTGELFF. CDR3 nucleotide sequence: TGTGCCAGCAGGACGAACACCGGGGAGCTGTTTTTT.

A few counts support this clonotype. This chain links TRBV7-2 with TRBJ1-1, with D possibly being TRBD1 (5 bases). The CDR3 is made up of 14 amino acids. V was pared by 2 bases and J by 8 bases, with 15 bases between. In germline, CDR1 is SGHTA, CDR2 FQGNSA. The CDR3 spells CASSLQSAGGEAFF. The CDR3 region has the DNA TGTGCCAGCAGCTTACAGTCTGCCGGGGGAGAAGCTTTCTTT.

The chain uses TRBV5-6 and TRBJ2-5, with 11 bases fitting TRBD1. The J segment lost 4 bases and the V segment lost 3 bases, leaving 5 bases of the junction unmatched. CDR3 length equals 15 residues. The germline gives CDR1 SGHDT, CDR2 YYEEEE. CDR3 sequence (DNA): TGTGCCAGCAGCTCGTCCGGGACAGGGGGAGAGACCCAGTACTTC. Its protein is CASSSSGTGGETQYF.

This clonotype was found a few times. The gene calls are TRBV20-1 and TRBJ1-3; D gene ambiguous. Trimming took 1 base from V and 2 from J, leaving 12 bases between them. From germline, CDR1 is DFQATT and CDR2 SNEGSKA (reference sequence). The CDR3 extends over 15 amino acids. The CDR3 DNA reads TGCAGTGCTAGAGCGGCAGGTTTAACTGGAAACACCATATATTTT. Translating gives CSARAAGLTGNTIYF.

This clonotype was seen more than once but under ten times. The rearrangement joins TRBV6-2 or TRBV6-3 to TRBJ2-7; 8 nucleotides align to TRBD2. J was trimmed by 3 bases and V by 7 bases; bases with no gene match: 8. CDR1 is MNHEY and CDR2 is SVGEGT in the germline V gene. CDR3 length equals 14 residues. CDR3 in amino acids: CASTKTSGYYEQYF. In nucleotides, the CDR3 is TGTGCCAGCACCAAAACTAGCGGATACTACGAGCAGTACTTC.

The V call is TRBV12-3 or TRBV12-4, the J call TRBJ1-1; D call uncertain. CDR3 size: 13 residues. Trimming removed 9 bases from V and 7 bases from J, with 18 bases in between. The CDR3 DNA reads as TGTGCCAGAAGCTTGGACCGCTGGGGTGAAGCTTTCTTT. Amino acid sequence: CARSLDRWGEAFF.

The CDR3 here is CASSLTPLITDTQYF. Written as DNA, the CDR3 is TGCGCCAGCAGCTTGACCCCCCTAATCACAGATACGCAGTATTTT. The chain combines TRBV5-1 with TRBJ2-3, with D unclear. V lost 1 base and J lost 2, with 11 bases in between. Germline V gives CDR1 SGHRS, CDR2 YFSETQ. The CDR3 sequence is 15 residues long.

V gene TRBV6-1 combines with J gene TRBJ2-7; D is perhaps TRBD2 (6 bases). V shed 1 base and J shed 4 bases, with 11 bases lying between them. The germline gives CDR1 MNHNS, CDR2 SASEGT. The CDR3 is 14 amino acids. In DNA form, the CDR3 reads TGTGCCAGCAGTGAAGGGCAGGGAGGATACGAGCAGTACTTC. Amino acid sequence: CASSEGQGGYEQYF.

The rearrangement joins TRBV20-1 to TRBJ2-5, with D possibly being TRBD1 or TRBD2 (6 bases each). CDR3 size: 13 residues. The germline V and J ends were trimmed by 5 bases and 4 bases, with 14 bases remaining between them. CDR1 DFQATT and CDR2 SNEGSKA come from the germline V gene (reference sequence). The CDR3 protein is CSAHSGAGETQYF. CDR3 coding DNA: TGCAGTGCTCATTCGGGGGCGGGAGAGACCCAGTACTTC.

V gene TRBV7-8 combines with J gene TRBJ1-4, with D tentatively TRBD1 (6 bases). CDR1 and CDR2 from the germline V gene are SGHVS and FQNEAQ. The CDR3 has 13 residues. V was trimmed by 5 bases and J by 10 bases, leaving 14 bases between them. Here the CDR3 DNA reads TGTGCCAGCAGCCCCAGGACAGCCGCAAAACTGTTTTTT. Translated, it gives CASSPRTAAKLFF.

This clonotype was counted between two and nine times. V and J are TRBV18 and TRBJ2-7; D unclear. Germline V gives CDR1 KGHSH, CDR2 LQKENI. Trimming left V 2 bases short and J 3 bases short, with 8 bases between. The CDR3 covers 13 residues. In DNA form, the CDR3 reads TGTGCCAGCTCACCAGGATCAGGCTACGAGCAGTACTTC. It codes for CASSPGSGYEQYF.

This clonotype was seen only a few times. The chain uses TRBV7-8 and TRBJ2-7; 11 bases agree with TRBD2. J was trimmed by 6 bases and V by 2 bases; bases with no gene match: 6. Germline V CDR1 and CDR2: SGHVS, FQNEAQ. This CDR3 is 15 amino acids long. CDR3 amino acids: CASSLKTSGNGEQYF. The CDR3 DNA is TGTGCCAGCAGCTTAAAGACTAGCGGGAATGGCGAGCAGTACTTC.

This chain joins TRBV10-3 and TRBJ2-2; the D gene is possibly TRBD1 (7 bases). Trimming removed 3 bases from V and 7 bases from J, with 12 bases in between. The germline V gene encodes CDR1 ENHRY and CDR2 SYGVKD. The CDR3 consists of 14 residues. The CDR3 region is CAISEQGRSGELFF. The CDR3 DNA is TGTGCCATCAGTGAACAGGGGAGGAGCGGGGAGCTGTTTTTT.

This clonotype was seen a handful of times. The chain couples TRBV29-1 to TRBJ2-1; D may correspond to TRBD1 or TRBD2 (6 bases each). V lost 4 bases and J 7 bases, leaving 17 bases between the germline ends. Germline CDR1 reads SQVTM; CDR2 reads ANQGSEA. This CDR3 is 14 amino acids long. CDR3 bases: TGCAGCGTTGGGGGGGTTAGCAGGGGTAATGAGCAGTTCTTC. Its translation: CSVGGVSRGNEQFF.